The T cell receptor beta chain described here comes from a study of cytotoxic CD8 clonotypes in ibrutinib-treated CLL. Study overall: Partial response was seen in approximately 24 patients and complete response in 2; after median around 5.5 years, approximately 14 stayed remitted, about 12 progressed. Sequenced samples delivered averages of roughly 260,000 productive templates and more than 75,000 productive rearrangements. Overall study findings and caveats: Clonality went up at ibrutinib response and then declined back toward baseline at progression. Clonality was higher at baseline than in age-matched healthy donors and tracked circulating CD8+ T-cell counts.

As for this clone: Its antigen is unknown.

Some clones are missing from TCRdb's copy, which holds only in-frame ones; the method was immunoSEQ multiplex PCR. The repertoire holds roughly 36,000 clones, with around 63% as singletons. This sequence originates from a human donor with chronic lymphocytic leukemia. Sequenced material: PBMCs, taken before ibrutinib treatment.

The CDR3 DNA reads as TGTGCCAGCAGTCAGGAGCCCACAGATACGCAGTATTTT. It is translated as CASSQEPTDTQYF. The genes are TRBV2 and TRBJ2-3; D is unresolved. The V end lost 5 bases, the J end lost 2 bases, and 8 bases lay between the germline ends. The germline V gene has CDR1 SNHLY and CDR2 FYNNEI. The CDR3 is 13 residues long.